The TCR beta chain under discussion was sequenced for a study of shared clonotypes between healthy human individuals. As for the study in general: Plates per donor: three CD4 naive, three CD4 memory, two CD8 naive, one CD8 memory.

About this clone: The antigen remains undetermined.

Broader study findings: Naive CD4 clonotype sharing across a handful of donors was 4% to 5%.

Study processing details: ImmunoSEQ output held junction-only sequences without quality scores, so filtering differed. Sequencing was performed with immunoSEQ multiplex PCR; in TCRdb, only in-frame clones are kept and a portion is missing. That table furnishes V, J and clone size, whereas the DNA furnished D and trimming. This table holds millions of clones, approximately 94% found once. Naive CD8 cells, CD45RO-negative and positively selected for CCR7, excluded terminally differentiated effector memory CD45RA+ cells. Healthy adults negative for HIV, lacking recent acute infections or vaccinations, served as donors. What was sequenced was naive CD8+ T cells from PBMCs. The source is a young man in good health. Some clones in this sample may be carry-over from other donors' samples.

CDR3 bases: TGTGCCATCAGTGAGGGGACAGGGACACGAGGCACCGGGGAGCTGTTTTTT. Protein sequence: CAISEGTGTRGTGELFF. The V gene is TRBV10-3, the J gene TRBJ2-2; 9 nucleotides agree with TRBD1. Germline V gene data show CDR1 as ENHRY and CDR2 as SYGVKD. The V segment lost 2 bases and the J segment 4 bases; nucleotides outside the gene matches: 8. The CDR3 consists of 17 residues.